This T cell receptor beta chain was recorded in a study of memory CD4+ T cells and cytomegalovirus serostatus. Single viable CD3+CD4+CD8-CD45RO+ cells were sorted as the memory CD4+ T cells. Donors' CMV status reflects serum IgG against pp150, pp28, p38, p52. Total CD4+ T cells were enriched by CD4 positive selection. Study findings and constraints: Each of some 67 CMV-associated TCRbeta sequences occurred in one to five individuals.

As processed by the authors: Out-of-frame sequences were removed, leaving around 2,000,000 distinct TCRbeta sequences. The protocol was immunoSEQ multiplex PCR, while the TCRdb copy is restricted to in-frame clones and leaves out a portion. V and J calls and clone size are given by that table; D and trimming were obtained from the DNA. The table lists approximately 45,000 clones, 79% of them singletons. Remarks on this clone: What it recognizes is unknown.

This sequence was found in an adult in good health and CMV-seronegative. The source material was memory CD4+ T cells from blood.

The CDR3 DNA reads as TGCGCCAGCAGCTCCGGGACAGGGGGCACCACCGGGGAGCTGTTTTTT. This codes for CASSSGTGGTTGELFF. The rearrangement joins TRBV5-1 to TRBJ2-2, with 12 bases fitting TRBD1. There are 16 residues in the CDR3. CDR1 SGHRS and CDR2 YFSETQ come from the germline V gene. J was trimmed by 4 bases and V by 3 bases; bases with no gene match: 4.